These 28 T cell receptor beta chains came from one sample sequenced in a study of T-cell memory formation after mild COVID-19. TCRdb called the 5' RACE reads again in MiXCR, with one record for every CDR3 protein. This table holds roughly 250,000 distinct CDR3 sequences, over 15% found once. The sequenced sample was PBMCs or a T cell subset sorted from them (not recorded which). The receptors come from a man between 18 and 29 years old who had mild COVID-19 (a few samples of this study predate the infection). Cell type and time point are not known.

The chain uses TRBV5-1 and TRBJ1-5, with D tentatively TRBD1 (6 bases). The CDR3 is 15 residues long. Germline lookup yields CDR1 SGHRS and CDR2 YFSETQ. V was clipped by 0 bases and J by 6 bases, with 13 bases between them. CDR3 residues: CASSLATGKGQPQHF. The CDR3 coding sequence is TGCGCCAGCAGCTTGGCGACAGGCAAGGGTCAGCCCCAGCATTTT.

The CDR3 DNA reads as TGTGCCAGCAGTCCGGGACGGATAAACTACGAGCAGTACTTC. As protein: CASSPGRINYEQYF. This rearrangement joins TRBV12-3 or TRBV12-4 to TRBJ2-7; perhaps D is TRBD1 or TRBD2 (5 bases each). This CDR3 has 14 residues. V was pared by 5 bases and J by 3 bases, with 14 bases between.

The chain couples TRBV6-6 to TRBJ1-5, with 9 bases lining up with TRBD1. V lost 11 bases to trimming and J lost 7 bases; unmatched junction nucleotides: 6. This CDR3 is built from 12 residues. The V gene's germline CDR1 is MNHNY and CDR2 SVGAGI (reference sequence). The CDR3 nucleotides are TGTGCCGTGGACAGGGGAGGGCAGCCCCAGCATTTT. Its protein is CAVDRGGQPQHF.

The chain links TRBV12-3 or TRBV12-4 to TRBJ1-2; 8 nucleotides align to TRBD1. V lost 3 bases to trimming and J lost 8 bases; unmatched junction nucleotides: 5. The CDR3 is 13 residues long. CDR3 amino acids: CASSFDRGYGYTF. Here the CDR3 DNA reads TGTGCCAGCAGTTTTGACAGGGGATACGGCTACACCTTC.

This clonotype was seen more than once but under ten times. The chain links TRBV5-1 to TRBJ2-2, with 9 bases that match TRBD1. Germline CDR1 SGHRS, CDR2 YFSETQ. The CDR3 is 15 residues long. V gave up 7 bases and J gave up 1 base; unmatched junction bases: 5. This chain's CDR3 is CASRRTGENTGELFF. In DNA form, the CDR3 reads TGCGCCAGCCGCAGGACAGGGGAGAACACCGGGGAGCTGTTTTTT.

The J gene is TRBJ1-2, the V gene TRBV14; 10 nucleotides align to TRBD1. From germline, CDR1 is SGHDN and CDR2 FVKESK. V gave up 4 bases and J gave up 2 bases; unmatched junction bases: 4. CDR3 length: 15 amino acids. CDR3 region: CASSPGQGRNYGYTF. The CDR3 bases are TGTGCCAGCAGCCCGGGACAGGGGCGCAACTATGGCTACACCTTC.

This clonotype turned up a few times. The J gene is TRBJ1-2, the V gene TRBV7-9; no firm D call. V gave up 5 bases and J gave up 8 bases, with 12 bases separating them. Germline V CDR1 and CDR2: SEHNR, FQNEAQ (reference sequence). This CDR3 comprises 12 residues. This CDR3 reads CASSPRSSGYTF. CDR3 nucleotides: TGTGCCAGCAGCCCCCGGTCTTCGGGCTACACCTTC.

The rearrangement joins TRBV5-6 to TRBJ2-2; TRBD1 matches 9 bases. The germline V gene has CDR1 SGHDT and CDR2 YYEEEE. The CDR3 sequence is 17 residues long. V dropped 0 bases and J dropped 4; count of bases not matched to a gene: 7. Here the CDR3 reads CASSLEQGASSTGELFF. The CDR3 region has the DNA TGTGCCAGCAGCTTGGAACAGGGGGCGTCTAGCACCGGGGAGCTGTTTTTT.

The genes are TRBV15 and TRBJ2-7; 9 bases match TRBD1. V lost 5 bases to trimming and J lost 2 bases; unmatched junction nucleotides: 4. CDR3 length: 14 amino acids. Germline loops: CDR1 LNHNV, CDR2 YYDKDF (reference sequence). The CDR3 region is CATSFRTGAYEQYF. In nucleotides, the CDR3 is TGTGCCACCAGCTTTCGGACAGGGGCCTACGAGCAGTACTTC.

This clonotype was detected a few times. The V and J genes are TRBV29-1 and TRBJ2-3, with unresolved D. V dropped 4 bases and J dropped 6 bases, with 11 bases sitting between them. This CDR3 spans 12 amino acids. CDR1 and CDR2 (germline): SQVTM, ANQGSEA. CDR3 sequence: CSVGGLGDTQYF. Written as DNA, the CDR3 is TGCAGCGTTGGGGGTTTGGGGGATACGCAGTATTTT.

The sample holds a few counts of this clonotype. This chain joins TRBV10-3 and TRBJ1-6, with TRBD1 identical over 7 bases. CDR3 length equals 17 residues. The ends lost 3 bases at V and 8 bases at J; junction bases unmatched: 13. From germline, CDR1 is ENHRY and CDR2 SYGVKD. In DNA form, the CDR3 reads TGTGCCATCAGTGATAGGGGAGGGGGCGCCGACGATTCACCCCTCCACTTT. As protein: CAISDRGGGADDSPLHF.

This clonotype was counted many times. The chain couples TRBV4-2 to TRBJ2-2, with no clear D. The V end was cut by 0 bases, the J end by 6 bases, with 5 bases between. CDR3 length equals 13 residues. Germline V CDR1 and CDR2: LGHNA, YNFKEQ. CDR3 sequence (DNA): TGTGCCAGCAGCCAAGACAGGCCCGGGGAGCTGTTTTTT. Its translation: CASSQDRPGELFF.

This sequence joins TRBV5-1 and TRBJ1-5, with D possibly TRBD1 on 5 matching bases. The CDR3 totals 17 residues. Trimming stripped 3 bases from V and 4 bases from J, with 20 bases between. The germline V gene has CDR1 SGHRS and CDR2 YFSETQ. CDR3 nucleotides: TGCGCCAGCAGCTCAACTCCAGGAGGGGCAGCAAATCAGCCCCAGCATTTT. Protein product: CASSSTPGGAANQPQHF.

V usage is TRBV7-2 and J usage is TRBJ2-1; no firm D call. This CDR3 has 12 amino acids. The V end was cut by 2 bases, the J end by 5 bases, with 4 bases between. Germline lookup yields CDR1 SGHTA and CDR2 FQGNSA. This chain's CDR3 is CASSLYDNEQFF. The CDR3 coding sequence is TGTGCCAGCAGCTTATATGACAATGAGCAGTTCTTC.

The chain combines TRBV2 with TRBJ2-2; no reliable D call. Germline V gene sequence: CDR1 SNHLY, CDR2 FYNNEI. The CDR3 length is 13 residues. The V end was cut by 6 bases, the J end by 7 bases, with 12 bases between. CDR3 DNA sequence: TGTGCCAGCAGCCCGGGCTTTCTCGGGGAGCTGTTTTTT. The encoded protein is CASSPGFLGELFF.

V is TRBV15 and J is TRBJ2-5, with 7 bases fitting TRBD1. CDR3 length: 14 residues. Germline CDR1 and CDR2: LNHNV and YYDKDF (reference sequence). V lost 5 bases to trimming and J lost 1 base; unmatched junction nucleotides: 4. CDR3 sequence (DNA): TGTGCCACCAGCGGACAGGCCCCCCAAGAGACCCAGTACTTC. The encoded protein is CATSGQAPQETQYF.

The genes are TRBV25-1 and TRBJ2-3; 7 positions match TRBD2. Germline-derived CDR1 and CDR2 are MGHDK and SYGVNS. The CDR3 has 15 residues. Trimming took 2 bases from V and 4 from J; bases not matched to a gene: 6. CDR3 residues: CASSEAGGGADTQYF. CDR3 in DNA: TGTGCCAGCAGTGAAGCCGGGGGAGGGGCAGATACGCAGTATTTT.

This clonotype was detected only a few times. V usage is TRBV5-1 and J usage is TRBJ2-1, with D maybe TRBD2 (6 bases). This CDR3 is 13 amino acids long. Trimming stripped 0 bases from V and 9 bases from J, with 10 bases between. Germline V gives CDR1 SGHRS, CDR2 YFSETQ. CDR3 DNA sequence: TGCGCCAGCAGCTTGGCCCCCGGGGGTGAGCAGTTCTTC. This sequence encodes CASSLAPGGEQFF.

Here the CDR3 reads CATSDRDSQETQYF. The DNA of the CDR3 is TGTGCCACCAGTGACCGGGACAGCCAAGAGACCCAGTACTTC. The chain employs TRBV24-1 and TRBJ2-5; 7 nucleotides match TRBD1. Trimming took 4 bases from V and 1 from J; bases not matched to a gene: 2. Germline V gene sequence: CDR1 KGHDR, CDR2 SFDVKD. This CDR3 region has 14 residues.

This clonotype was seen a few times. The rearrangement links TRBV4-2 to TRBJ1-4; perhaps TRBD1 as D (5 bases). Germline V CDR1 and CDR2: LGHNA, YNFKEQ. This CDR3 has 15 residues. Trimming stripped 4 bases from V and 5 bases from J, with 14 bases between. CDR3 sequence reads: CASSPGGQGNEKLFF. Written as DNA, the CDR3 is TGTGCCAGCAGCCCCGGCGGGCAGGGCAATGAAAAACTGTTTTTT.

The chain links TRBV6-5 to TRBJ2-7; D unclear. The CDR3 runs to 17 residues. Per the germline V gene, CDR1 is MNHEY and CDR2 is SVGAGI. With 0 bases removed from V and 2 bases from J, the gap between germline ends came to 17 bases. CDR3 residues: CASSYSRLGIRTYEQYF. The DNA for the CDR3 is TGTGCCAGCAGTTACTCGAGATTGGGGATAAGAACCTACGAGCAGTACTTC.

This clonotype was seen more than once but under ten times. This chain uses TRBV6-5 with TRBJ1-2; 7 bases are shared with TRBD1. CDR3 length: 15 amino acids. CDR1 is MNHEY, CDR2 SVGAGI, per germline. The junction had 10 bases not matched to a gene; V was cut back by 5 bases and J by 4 bases. DNA of the CDR3: TGTGCCAGCAGTCCCCCGGGACAGTGGACCTATGGCTACACCTTC. Translated: CASSPPGQWTYGYTF.

V gene TRBV5-1 combines with J gene TRBJ2-1; unclear D gene. The germline V gene encodes CDR1 SGHRS and CDR2 YFSETQ. The CDR3 contains 12 residues. V was pared by 1 base and J by 6 bases, with 5 bases between. Here the CDR3 DNA reads TGCGCCAGCAGCTTGCTATTCAATGAGCAGTTCTTC. As protein: CASSLLFNEQFF.

The gene calls are TRBV12-3 or TRBV12-4 and TRBJ2-5; 10 bases are shared with TRBD2. The CDR3 runs 15 residues. Trimming removed 6 bases from V and 4 bases from J; junction bases left unmatched: 8. In DNA form, the CDR3 reads TGTGCCAGCAGCGAACTAGCGGGGATTTCAGAGACCCAGTACTTC. Its protein product is CASSELAGISETQYF.

V usage is TRBV6-2 or TRBV6-3 and J usage is TRBJ1-2; D is uncertain. Per the germline V gene, CDR1 is MNHEY and CDR2 is SVGEGT. V was shortened by 6 bases and J by 0 bases, with 14 bases between the two germline ends. The CDR3 consists of 15 residues. CDR3 in DNA: TGTGCCAGCAGAAGAGAGTCACCAACTAACTATGGCTACACCTTC. As protein: CASRRESPTNYGYTF.

This clonotype was observed a few times. The chain uses TRBV5-1 and TRBJ2-5; D not resolved. Germline loops: CDR1 SGHRS, CDR2 YFSETQ. The CDR3 covers 12 residues. V was trimmed by 4 bases and J by 0 bases, leaving 4 bases between them. The CDR3, as DNA: TGCGCCAGCAGCCCAAACCAAGAGACCCAGTACTTC. Translated: CASSPNQETQYF.

A few counts support this clonotype. The rearrangement uses TRBV5-1 and TRBJ2-1; 14 bases match TRBD2. Trimming took 4 bases from V and 6 from J; bases not matched to a gene: 6. Germline V CDR1 and CDR2: SGHRS, YFSETQ. The CDR3 has 16 residues. DNA of the CDR3: TGCGCCAGCAGCCTCCCGACTAGCGGGGGGGCCAATGAGCAGTTCTTC. Its translation is CASSLPTSGGANEQFF.

This chain joins TRBV12-5 and TRBJ1-5; possibly TRBD1 for D (6 bases). With 4 bases removed from V and 7 bases from J, the gap between germline ends came to 14 bases. Germline-derived CDR1 and CDR2 are LGHNT and FRNRAP. This CDR3 has 14 amino acids. The CDR3 is CASGYGGSGQPQHF. The CDR3 DNA sequence: TGTGCTAGTGGTTACGGGGGCAGCGGACAGCCCCAGCATTTT. Together with reference TRBV12-5 and TRBJ1-5, the CDR3 gives the full variable domain: DARVTQTPRHKVTEMGQEVTMRCQPILGHNTVFWYRQTMMQGLELLAYFRNRAPLDDSGMPKDRFSAEMPDATLATLKIQPSEPRDSAVYFCASGYGGSGQPQHFGDGTRLSIL.